The 25 T cell receptor beta chains given below trace back to one sample, sequenced in a study of blood T cell repertoires in COVID-19. Libraries were prepared by immunoSEQ multiplex PCR; TCRdb keeps only in-frame clonotypes and omits some of them. The sample carries 130,000 or so clones, roughly 90% recorded once. The sequenced material came from peripheral blood. The receptors come from a man between 70 and 80 years old with active COVID-19.

Worth noting for this clone: Within the sample, other DNA sequences also encode this same CDR3. V usage is TRBV3-1 (or the pseudogene TRBV3-2) and J usage is TRBJ1-5; 7 bases align to TRBD1. With 1 base clipped from V and 1 base from J, the junction kept 1 base outside the gene matches. Germline CDR1 is LGHDT and CDR2 is YNNKEL (reference sequence). This CDR3 is 15 amino acids long. The CDR3 coding sequence is TGTGCCAGCAGCCAAGCGGGACAGAGCAATCAGCCCCAGCATTTT. The encoded protein is CASSQAGQSNQPQHF.

This chain uses TRBV5-6 with TRBJ2-7; 9 positions match TRBD2. The V gene's germline CDR1 is SGHDT and CDR2 YYEEEE. J was trimmed by 2 bases and V by 5 bases; bases with no gene match: 2. This CDR3 region has 13 residues. For the CDR3, the DNA is TGTGCCAGCAGGGTAGCGGGAGCCTACGAGCAGTACTTC. This translates into CASRVAGAYEQYF.

The rearrangement links TRBV9 to TRBJ2-3, with 9 bases fitting TRBD2. Germline values: CDR1 SGDLS, CDR2 YYNGEE. The CDR3 contains 15 residues. After removal of 4 bases from V and 4 bases from J, the junction contained 7 bases not matched to a gene. The CDR3 nucleotides read TGTGCCAGCAGCCCCCTAGGCGGGAGGGCAGATACGCAGTATTTT. Its translation: CASSPLGGRADTQYF.

The V call is TRBV6-6, the J call TRBJ2-1; TRBD2 matches 15 bases. CDR3 size: 17 residues. V lost 5 bases to trimming and J lost 4 bases; unmatched junction nucleotides: 6. CDR1 is MNHNY, CDR2 SVGAGI, per germline (reference sequence). CDR3 sequence reads: CASSRGTSGRNYNEQFF. The CDR3 DNA follows: TGTGCCAGCAGTCGCGGGACTAGCGGGAGGAATTACAATGAGCAGTTCTTC.

J is TRBJ1-1 and V is TRBV6-5; D remains unclear. Trimming took off 6 bases at V and 10 bases at J, with 21 bases between the two ends. This CDR3 has 14 residues. CDR1 and CDR2 from the germline V gene are MNHEY and SVGAGI. This CDR3 is CASRPRSPREVAFF. The CDR3 bases are TGTGCCAGCAGACCCCGGTCTCCACGGGAAGTAGCTTTCTTT.

This CDR3 reads CASSPGDSKYGYTF. Written as DNA, the CDR3 is TGTGCCAGCTCACCCGGGGACAGTAAATATGGCTACACCTTC. V is TRBV18 and J is TRBJ1-2; 7 positions match TRBD1. V lost 3 bases and J lost 5; bases outside the gene matches: 6. Germline-derived CDR1 and CDR2 are KGHSH and LQKENI. This CDR3 contains 14 residues.

V gene TRBV3-1 (or the pseudogene TRBV3-2) combines with J gene TRBJ2-1; D is uncertain. The germline CDR1 and CDR2 sequences are LGHDT and YNNKEL (reference sequence). The CDR3 consists of 12 residues. Between the trimmed V and J ends, which lost 4 bases and 4 bases, there was a span of 5 bases. CDR3 residues: CASSRLYNEQFF. The CDR3 DNA reads TGTGCCAGCAGCCGACTGTACAATGAGCAGTTCTTC.

V is TRBV27 and J is TRBJ2-3; D remains unclear. V was pared by 6 bases and J by 3 bases, with 7 bases between. The length of the CDR3 is 12 residues. The germline V gene has CDR1 MNHEY and CDR2 SMNVEV (reference sequence). This chain's CDR3 is CASRASTDTQYF. The CDR3 bases are TGTGCCAGCAGGGCCTCGACAGATACGCAGTATTTT.

This rearrangement joins TRBV28 to TRBJ1-1; the D is unclear. The CDR3 covers 13 residues. Deletions cut 3 bases from V and 7 bases from J, with 12 bases between. Germline loops: CDR1 MDHEN, CDR2 SYDVKM. This CDR3 is CASSFGISGEAFF. CDR3 coding DNA: TGTGCCAGCAGTTTCGGGATAAGTGGTGAAGCTTTCTTT.

The chain links TRBV4-1 to TRBJ2-7; D ambiguous. Germline V gives CDR1 MGHRA, CDR2 YSYEKL. The germline V and J ends were trimmed by 0 bases and 0 bases, with 9 bases remaining between them. The CDR3 has 15 residues. The CDR3 spells CASSQETHTSYEQYF. The CDR3 DNA reads TGCGCCAGCAGCCAAGAGACACACACCTCCTACGAGCAGTACTTC.

This clone was counted a single time. J is TRBJ2-3 and V is TRBV5-6, with 7 bases fitting TRBD1. Per germline, CDR1 SGHDT and CDR2 YYEEEE. This CDR3 spans 13 amino acids. J gave up 4 bases and V 2 bases, and 1 base lay outside the gene matches. CDR3 nucleotide sequence: TGTGCCAGCAGCTTACAGGGGCCAGATACGCAGTATTTT. This encodes CASSLQGPDTQYF. Supplemented by reference TRBV5-6 and TRBJ2-3, the full variable domain reads DAGVTQSPTHLIKTRGQQVTLRCSPKSGHDTVSWYQQALGQGPQFIFQYYEEEERQRGNFPDRFSGHQFPNYSSELNVNALLLGDSALYLCASSLQGPDTQYFGPGTRLTVL.

This clone was observed a single time. The chain employs TRBV5-1 and TRBJ1-6; 9 nucleotides match TRBD1. Germline V lookup: CDR1 SGHRS, CDR2 YFSETQ. V lost 4 bases to trimming and J lost 15 bases; unmatched junction nucleotides: 14. This CDR3 is built from 15 residues. The CDR3 protein is CASSPRTGDGELLHF. CDR3 DNA: TGCGCCAGCAGCCCCCGGACAGGGGATGGGGAACTCCTCCACTTT.

The V and J genes are TRBV19 and TRBJ1-6; D call uncertain. This CDR3 is 16 amino acids long. With 3 bases removed from V and 7 bases from J, the gap between germline ends came to 16 bases. Germline assignment: CDR1 LNHDA and CDR2 SQIVND (reference sequence). CDR3 amino acids: CASSILTGTLNSPLHF. The CDR3 DNA follows: TGTGCCAGTAGTATCCTCACGGGTACTCTAAATTCACCCCTCCACTTT. Supplemented by reference TRBV19 and TRBJ1-6, the full variable domain reads DGGITQSPKYLFRKEGQNVTLSCEQNLNHDAMYWYRQDPGQGLRLIYYSQIVNDFQKGDIAEGYSVSREKKESFPLTVTSAQKNPTAFYLCASSILTGTLNSPLHFGNGTRLTVT.

The chain combines TRBV7-8 with TRBJ2-7; TRBD1 might be the D (6 bases). The CDR3 has 14 residues. Germline assignment: CDR1 SGHVS and CDR2 FQNEAQ. Trimming took off 6 bases at V and 0 bases at J, with 12 bases between the two ends. The CDR3 region is CASSDRDNSYEQYF. For the CDR3, the DNA is TGTGCCAGCAGTGACCGGGACAACTCCTACGAGCAGTACTTC. Supplemented by reference TRBV7-8 and TRBJ2-7, the full variable domain reads GAGVSQSPRYKVAKRGQDVALRCDPISGHVSLFWYQQALGQGPEFLTYFQNEAQLDKSGLPSDRFFAERPEGSVSTLKIQRTQQEDSAVYLCASSDRDNSYEQYFGPGTRLTVT.

Points on this clone: The identical CDR3 is also encoded by other nucleotide sequences in the sample. This CDR3 reads CASSTGTGNQPQHF. CDR3 in DNA: TGCGCCAGCAGCACCGGGACAGGGAATCAGCCCCAGCATTTT. The chain has TRBV5-1 and TRBJ1-5; TRBD1 matches 9 bases. Germline-derived CDR1 and CDR2 are SGHRS and YFSETQ. Trimming removed 4 bases from V and 4 bases from J; junction bases left unmatched: 3. The CDR3 is 14 amino acids.

J is TRBJ1-5 and V is TRBV30; TRBD1 might be the D (5 bases). V dropped 0 bases and J dropped 5 bases, with 11 bases sitting between them. CDR3 length equals 14 residues. CDR1 is GTSNPN and CDR2 is SVGIG in the germline V gene (reference sequence). The CDR3 sequence: CAWSVNTGYQPQHF. The CDR3, as DNA: TGTGCCTGGAGTGTCAATACAGGTTATCAGCCCCAGCATTTT.

The V call is TRBV28, the J call TRBJ1-6; TRBD1 matches 10 bases. V shed 4 bases, J shed 7 bases, and the junction held 7 bases outside the gene matches. This CDR3 has 16 residues. CDR1 and CDR2 (germline): MDHEN, SYDVKM. Here the CDR3 reads CASSSTGQGWNSPLHF. CDR3 DNA: TGTGCCAGCAGTTCAACGGGACAGGGGTGGAATTCACCCCTCCACTTT.

The chain joins TRBV28 to TRBJ2-4; TRBD2 is a possible D gene (6 bases). Per the germline V gene, CDR1 is MDHEN and CDR2 is SYDVKM. The CDR3 is 16 residues long. Trimming shortened V by 6 bases and J by 1 base, and 16 bases separated the two germline ends. The CDR3 reads CASSSKRAGAKNIQYF. Here the CDR3 DNA reads TGTGCCAGCAGCTCCAAGCGGGCAGGCGCCAAAAACATTCAGTACTTC.

V gene TRBV7-9 combines with J gene TRBJ1-2; the match to TRBD1 covers 7 bases. CDR1 is SEHNR and CDR2 is FQNEAQ in the germline V gene (reference sequence). The CDR3 is 13 amino acids. The trim removed 5 bases at V and 8 bases at J, leaving 8 bases unmatched. The CDR3 DNA reads TGTGCCAGCAGCCCGACAGGGTATGAGGGCTACACCTTC. It codes for CASSPTGYEGYTF.

The genes are TRBV5-4 and TRBJ2-1; a weak D match, TRBD2 (5 bases). Per the germline V gene, CDR1 is SGHNT and CDR2 is YYREEE (reference sequence). V was trimmed by 0 bases and J by 2 bases, leaving 9 bases between them. CDR3 length: 15 amino acids. The CDR3, as DNA: TGTGCCAGCAGCTTGGATCCGGGAACCTACAATGAGCAGTTCTTC. This translates into CASSLDPGTYNEQFF.

The CDR3 sequence is CASSPGRRETQYF. The CDR3 DNA reads as TGTGCCAGCAGTCCCGGGAGGCGAGAGACCCAGTACTTC. This chain links TRBV28 with TRBJ2-5, with 7 bases identical to TRBD2. J lost 4 bases, V lost 5 bases, and 4 bases had no gene match. The CDR3 sequence is 13 residues long. Germline assignment: CDR1 MDHEN and CDR2 SYDVKM.

V is TRBV28 and J is TRBJ2-1; 7 bases match TRBD2. The length of the CDR3 is 17 residues. In germline, CDR1 is MDHEN, CDR2 SYDVKM. Germline trimming cut 3 bases from V and 3 bases from J; bases unmatched to any gene: 11. The CDR3 DNA follows: TGTGCCAGCAGTTTTAGGGAGTGGACTAGGGTCTACAATGAGCAGTTCTTC. Its protein is CASSFREWTRVYNEQFF.

The V gene is TRBV21-1, the J gene TRBJ2-3; the table's D call of TRBD1 was not tested on the DNA. TRBV21-1 is labeled a pseudogene. The CDR3 covers 14 residues. The CDR3 nucleotides read TGTGCCAGGCCGACAGGTCATAGCACAGATACGCAGTATTTT. Its protein product is CARPTGHSTDTQYF.

This rearrangement joins TRBV29-1 to TRBJ1-3, with D possibly TRBD1 on 6 matching bases. Trimming took 6 bases from V and 2 from J, leaving 11 bases between them. Germline CDR1 SQVTM, CDR2 ANQGSEA. This CDR3 has 13 amino acids. CDR3 sequence reads: CSVSHRAGNTIYF. The DNA for the CDR3 is TGCAGCGTCTCCCACAGGGCTGGAAACACCATATATTTT.

The rearrangement links TRBV5-1 to TRBJ2-1, with D possibly being TRBD2 (5 bases). Trimming shortened V by 1 base and J by 0 bases, and 11 bases separated the two germline ends. The CDR3 is 16 amino acids. Germline CDR1 and CDR2: SGHRS and YFSETQ. The DNA of the CDR3 is TGCGCCAGCAGCTTGTACACGGGGAGCTCCTACAATGAGCAGTTCTTC. It yields the protein CASSLYTGSSYNEQFF. The complete variable domain, with remaining parts taken from reference TRBV5-1 and TRBJ2-1, reads KAGVTQTPRYLIKTRGQQVTLSCSPISGHRSVSWYQQTPGQGLQFLFEYFSETQRNKGNFPGRFSGRQFSNSRSEMNVSTLELGDSALYLCASSLYTGSSYNEQFFGPGTRLTVL.